This T cell receptor beta chain is from a study of blood T cell repertoires in COVID-19. Study summary: The United States, Italy and Spain supplied acute and convalescent COVID-19 samples. PBMCs, B-cell-depleted T cells, or T cells were the source of the cDNA or gDNA that made up the material.

CDR1 and CDR2 (germline): MNHNY, SVGAGI (reference sequence). Between the trimmed V and J ends, which lost 8 bases and 2 bases, there was a span of 10 bases. The CDR3 covers 14 residues. Under the authors' procedure: Nucleated cell number was recorded as an estimate derived from reference gene primer amplification. Produced via immunoSEQ multiplex PCR; TCRdb's table is partial and in-frame only. V and J calls and clone size are given by that table; D and trimming were obtained from the DNA. This sample has 140,000 or so clones, with roughly 84% found just once. The clonotype originates from a man in his sixties with active or convalescent COVID-19. The V and J genes are TRBV6-6 and TRBJ1-6; D is unresolved. Specimen: peripheral blood. This chain's CDR3 is CASGASAYNSPLHF. In nucleotides, the CDR3 is TGTGCCAGCGGTGCGTCGGCCTATAATTCACCCCTCCACTTT.